This T cell receptor beta chain stems from a study of blood T cell repertoires in COVID-19. Looking at the study overall: Acute-phase and convalescent COVID-19 samples originated in the United States, Italy and Spain.

Germline CDR1 and CDR2: MDHEN and SYDVKM. The J segment lost 0 bases and the V segment lost 5 bases, leaving 3 bases of the junction unmatched. CDR3 size: 15 residues. Per the original data handling: Reference gene primer amplification gave nucleated cell count estimates. Sequencing used immunoSEQ multiplex PCR; TCRdb keeps in-frame clones, though not all of them. D and trimming come from the DNA, and the V and J calls and clone size come from that table. The sample contains 300,000 to 450,000 clones, approximately 80% of which appear only once. In its sample, this clone was seen a few times. The sample taken for sequencing was peripheral blood. The source of this sequence is a human donor with acute or convalescent COVID-19. The donor label of this sample is uncertain. The genes are TRBV28 and TRBJ1-4, with 7 bases lining up with TRBD1. CDR3: CASSKTGATNEKLFF. In DNA form, the CDR3 reads TGTGCCAGCAGTAAAACAGGGGCAACTAATGAAAAACTGTTTTTT.